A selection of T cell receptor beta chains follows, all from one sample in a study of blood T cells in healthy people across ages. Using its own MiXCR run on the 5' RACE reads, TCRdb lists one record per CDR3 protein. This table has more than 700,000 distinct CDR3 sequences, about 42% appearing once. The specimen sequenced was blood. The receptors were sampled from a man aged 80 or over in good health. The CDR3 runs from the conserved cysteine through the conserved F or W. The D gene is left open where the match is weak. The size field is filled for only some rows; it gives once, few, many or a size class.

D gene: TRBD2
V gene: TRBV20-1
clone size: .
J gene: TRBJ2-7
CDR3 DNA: TGCAGTGCGAACCCCGGACTAGCGGGATACAATGAGCAGTACTTC
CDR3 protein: CSANPGLAGYNEQYF

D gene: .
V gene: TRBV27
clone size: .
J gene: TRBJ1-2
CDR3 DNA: TGTGCCAGCAGTTTATCGACAGGAGGACGAGGAGGCTACACCTTC
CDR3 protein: CASSLSTGGRGGYTF

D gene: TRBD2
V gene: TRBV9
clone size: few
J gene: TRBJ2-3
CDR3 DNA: TGTGCCAGCAGCTCTAAGACTAGCGGGAGTAGTCATACGCAGTATTTT
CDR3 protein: CASSSKTSGSSHTQYF

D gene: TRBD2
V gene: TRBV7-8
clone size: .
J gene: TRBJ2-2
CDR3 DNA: TGTGCCAGCAGCCTAGCGGGAGGGTCCCCCGGGGAGCTGTTTTTT
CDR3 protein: CASSLAGGSPGELFF

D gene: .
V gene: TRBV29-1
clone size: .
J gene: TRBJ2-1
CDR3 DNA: TGCAGCATACGAGCAGTTTACTACAATGAGCAGTTCTTC
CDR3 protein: CSIRAVYYNEQFF

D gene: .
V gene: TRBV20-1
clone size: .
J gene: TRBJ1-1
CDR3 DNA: TGCAGTGCTAGTAGTAGATTGAGGTTTAGGACTGAAGCTTTCTTT
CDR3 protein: CSASSRLRFRTEAFF

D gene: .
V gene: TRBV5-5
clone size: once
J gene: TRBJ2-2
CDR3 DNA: TGTGCCAGCAGCTCCCGTTTAGGGCAGGGGTCCACCGGGGAGCTGTTTTTT
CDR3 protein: CASSSRLGQGSTGELFF

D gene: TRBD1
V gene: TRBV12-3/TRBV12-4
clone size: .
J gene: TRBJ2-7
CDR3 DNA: TGTGCCAGCAGTTTGGGTACAGGGGCGTCCTACGAGCAGTACTTC
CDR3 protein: CASSLGTGASYEQYF

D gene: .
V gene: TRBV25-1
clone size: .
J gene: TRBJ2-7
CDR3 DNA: TGTGCCAGCAGTGGGGTGGTCAACGAGCAGTACTTC
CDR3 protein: CASSGVVNEQYF

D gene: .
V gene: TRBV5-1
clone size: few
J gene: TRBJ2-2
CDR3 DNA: TGCGCCAGCAGCTTGGACGTATCCGGGGAGCTGTTTTTT
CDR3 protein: CASSLDVSGELFF

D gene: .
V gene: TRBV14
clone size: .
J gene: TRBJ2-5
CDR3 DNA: TGTGCCAGCAGCCTTCGTCGTCTTTGGTCAGAGACCCAGTACTTC
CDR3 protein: CASSLRRLWSETQYF

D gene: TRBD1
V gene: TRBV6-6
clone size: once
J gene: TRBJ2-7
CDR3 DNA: TGTGCCAGCAGTTACTCGATCCGTCAGGGGGCCACCCAGTACTTC
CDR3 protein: CASSYSIRQGATQYF

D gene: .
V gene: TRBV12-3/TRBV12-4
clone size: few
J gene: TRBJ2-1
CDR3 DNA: TGTGCCAGCAGTTTAGGCAGGGGGGGCTACAATGAGCAGTTCTTC
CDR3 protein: CASSLGRGGYNEQFF

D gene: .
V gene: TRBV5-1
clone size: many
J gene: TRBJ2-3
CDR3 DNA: TGCGCCAGCAGCTCCCCCCGGGACACTCTCGAGGATACGCAGTATTTT
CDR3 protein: CASSSPRDTLEDTQYF

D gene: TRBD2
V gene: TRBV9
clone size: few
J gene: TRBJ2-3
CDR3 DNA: TGTGCCAGCAGCGCCCCCGGGGGACTAGCGGGAGGAATGATGGGCACAGATACGCAGTATTTT
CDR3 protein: CASSAPGGLAGGMMGTDTQYF

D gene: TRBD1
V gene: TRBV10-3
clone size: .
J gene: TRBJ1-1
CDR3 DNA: TGTGCCATCAACAGACAGGGTGGAAACACTGAAGCTTTCTTT
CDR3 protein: CAINRQGGNTEAFF

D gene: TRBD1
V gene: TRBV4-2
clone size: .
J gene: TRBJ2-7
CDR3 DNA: TGTGCCAGCAGCCAGCCGGGACAGGGAAGGCACGAGCAGTACTTC
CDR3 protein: CASSQPGQGRHEQYF

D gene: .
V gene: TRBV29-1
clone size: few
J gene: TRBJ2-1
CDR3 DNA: TGCAGCGTTGAATGGTACGGGAGCTCCTACAATGAGCAGTTCTTC
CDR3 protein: CSVEWYGSSYNEQFF

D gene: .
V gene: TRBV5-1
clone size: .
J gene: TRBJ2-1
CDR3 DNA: TGCGCCAGCAGCCTCGAACCTGGCCCGTCCTACAATGAGCAGTTCTTC
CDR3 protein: CASSLEPGPSYNEQFF

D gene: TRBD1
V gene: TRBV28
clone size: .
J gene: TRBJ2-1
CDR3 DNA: TGTGCCAGCAGCCGGACAGGGGGCATCAACAATGAGCAGTTCTTC
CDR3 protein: CASSRTGGINNEQFF

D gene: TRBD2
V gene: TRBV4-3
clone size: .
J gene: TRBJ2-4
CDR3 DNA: TGCGCCAGCAGCCCAAACCGACTAGCGGGAGGATCCAATGAGCAGTACTTC
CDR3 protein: CASSPNRLAGGSNEQYF

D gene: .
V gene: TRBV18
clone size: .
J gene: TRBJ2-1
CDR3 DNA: TGTGCCAGCTCACCATCGGGGGGCCGTGGAAACAATGAGCGGTTCTTC
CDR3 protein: CASSPSGGRGNNERFF

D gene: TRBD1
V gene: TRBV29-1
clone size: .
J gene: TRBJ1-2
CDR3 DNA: TGCAGCGTTGAAAGGGGGCGCGAGGGCTACACCTTC
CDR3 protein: CSVERGREGYTF

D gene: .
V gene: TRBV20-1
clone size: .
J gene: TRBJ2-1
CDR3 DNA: TGCAGTCAGGGGATGAGCGGGTCCTACAATGAGCAGTTCTTC
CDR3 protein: CSQGMSGSYNEQFF

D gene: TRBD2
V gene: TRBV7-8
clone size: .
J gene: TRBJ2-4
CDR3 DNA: TGTGCCAGCAGCTTAAGGATCGGGGGGGCCGCCAAAAACATTCAGTACTTC
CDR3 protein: CASSLRIGGAAKNIQYF

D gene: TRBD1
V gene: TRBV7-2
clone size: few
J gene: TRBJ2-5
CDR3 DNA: TGTGCCAGCAGCCGGGACAGGGCGGGGGAGACCCAGTACTTC
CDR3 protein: CASSRDRAGETQYF

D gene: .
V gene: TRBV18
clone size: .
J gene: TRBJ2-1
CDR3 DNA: TGTGCCAGCTCACCAGGTCTGGGGGCGGATGAGCAGTTCTTC
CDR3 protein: CASSPGLGADEQFF

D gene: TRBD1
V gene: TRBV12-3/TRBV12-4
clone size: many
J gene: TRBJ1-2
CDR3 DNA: TGTGCCAGCAGTCGTGGGACAGGTCCCTATGGCTACACCTTC
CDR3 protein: CASSRGTGPYGYTF

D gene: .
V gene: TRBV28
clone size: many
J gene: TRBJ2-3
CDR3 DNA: TGTGCCAGCAGTCCCCCACCCAGCACAGATACGCAGTATTTT
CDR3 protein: CASSPPPSTDTQYF

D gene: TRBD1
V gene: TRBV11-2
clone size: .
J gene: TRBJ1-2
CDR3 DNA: TGTGCCAGCAGCTTAGATTCCCTCGTTACGGGACAGGGCTATGGCTACACCTTC
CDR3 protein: CASSLDSLVTGQGYGYTF

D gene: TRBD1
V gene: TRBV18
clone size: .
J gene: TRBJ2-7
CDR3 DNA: TGTGCCAGCTCAACCAGTAGGACAGGGTCCTACGAGCAGTACTTC
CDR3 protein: CASSTSRTGSYEQYF

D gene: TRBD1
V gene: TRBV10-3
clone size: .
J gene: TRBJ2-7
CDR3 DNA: TGTGCCATCAGTACAGGGGGCGAGGTCTACGAGCAGTACTTC
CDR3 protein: CAISTGGEVYEQYF

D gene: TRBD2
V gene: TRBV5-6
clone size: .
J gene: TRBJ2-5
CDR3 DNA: TGTGCCAGCAGCTTGTTTGGGGGGGGTCAAGAGACCCAGTACTTC
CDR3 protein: CASSLFGGGQETQYF

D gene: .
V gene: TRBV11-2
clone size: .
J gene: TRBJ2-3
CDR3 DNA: TGTGCCAGCAGCTTAGACGGCTGGGTGGTTACGCAGTATTTT
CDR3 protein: CASSLDGWVVTQYF

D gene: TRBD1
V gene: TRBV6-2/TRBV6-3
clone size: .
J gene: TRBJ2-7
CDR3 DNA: TGTGCCACCACGGATCGGGACAGGGCCGACAATGAGCAGTACTTC
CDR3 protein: CATTDRDRADNEQYF

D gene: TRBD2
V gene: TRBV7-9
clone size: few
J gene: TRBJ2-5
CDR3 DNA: TGTGCCAGCACCCGGACTAGCGGGGGCCAAGAGACCCAGTACTTC
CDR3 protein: CASTRTSGGQETQYF

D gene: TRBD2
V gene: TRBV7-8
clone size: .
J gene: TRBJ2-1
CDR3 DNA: TGTGCCAGCAGCTCCAGCGGGGCAATCTCCTACAATGAGCAGTTCTTC
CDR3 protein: CASSSSGAISYNEQFF

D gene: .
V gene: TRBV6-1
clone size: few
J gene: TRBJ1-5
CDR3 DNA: TGTGCCAGCGGGATTCGGGTAAATCAGCCCCAGCATTTT
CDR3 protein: CASGIRVNQPQHF

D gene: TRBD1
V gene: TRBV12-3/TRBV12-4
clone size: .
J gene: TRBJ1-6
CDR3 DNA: TGTGCCAGCAGAGCCGTGACAGGGTGGAATTCACCCCTCCACTTT
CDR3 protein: CASRAVTGWNSPLHF

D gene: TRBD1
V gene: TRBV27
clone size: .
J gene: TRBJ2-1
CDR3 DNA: TGTGCCAGCAGACAGACAGGGCATGAGCGGTTCTTC
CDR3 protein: CASRQTGHERFF

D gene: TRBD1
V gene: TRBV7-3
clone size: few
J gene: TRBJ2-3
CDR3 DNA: TGTGCCAGCAGCCGCGGACAGGCCCCTAGCACAGATACGCAGTATTTT
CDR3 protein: CASSRGQAPSTDTQYF

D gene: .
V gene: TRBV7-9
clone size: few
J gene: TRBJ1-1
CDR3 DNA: TGTGCCAGCAGCTTTTCAGGGGCCCCTGAAGCTTTCTTT
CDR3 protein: CASSFSGAPEAFF

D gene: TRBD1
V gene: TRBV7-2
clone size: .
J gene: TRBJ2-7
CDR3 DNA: TGTGCCAGCAGCTGCGGGACAGGGTCCTACGAGCAGTACTTC
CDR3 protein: CASSCGTGSYEQYF

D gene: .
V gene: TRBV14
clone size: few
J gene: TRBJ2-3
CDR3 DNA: TGTGCCAGCAGCCAAGTTGACTGGGGTTTAGATACGCAGTATTTT
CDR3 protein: CASSQVDWGLDTQYF

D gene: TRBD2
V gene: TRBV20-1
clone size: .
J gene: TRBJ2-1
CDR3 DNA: TGCAGTGCTAACCCCACCGGGACTAGCGGACCCTCCCCCTACAATGAGCAGTTCTTC
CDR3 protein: CSANPTGTSGPSPYNEQFF

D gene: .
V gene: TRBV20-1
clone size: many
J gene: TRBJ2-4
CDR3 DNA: TGCAGTGCTCCTCCGAGAGACTTAGCCAAAAACATTCAGTACTTC
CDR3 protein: CSAPPRDLAKNIQYF

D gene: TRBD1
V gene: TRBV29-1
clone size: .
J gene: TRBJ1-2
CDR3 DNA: TGCAGCGTTGAACTTCAGGGGGCGAGTGGCTACACCTTC
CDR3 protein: CSVELQGASGYTF

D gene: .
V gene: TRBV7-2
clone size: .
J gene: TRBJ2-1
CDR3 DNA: TGTGCCAGCAGCTTAGCGTTGATCGGAGGGGGCAATGAGCAGTTCTTC
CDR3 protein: CASSLALIGGGNEQFF

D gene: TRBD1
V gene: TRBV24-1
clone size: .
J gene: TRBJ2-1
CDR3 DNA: TGTGCCACCAGTGCGGGGGACAGGGGGCTTGGTGAGCAGTTCTTC
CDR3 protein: CATSAGDRGLGEQFF

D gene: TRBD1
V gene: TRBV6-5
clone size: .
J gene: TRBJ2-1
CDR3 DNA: TGTGCCAGCAGTTACTCGATTCGACAGGGCTCCTACAATGAGCAGTTCTTC
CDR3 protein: CASSYSIRQGSYNEQFF

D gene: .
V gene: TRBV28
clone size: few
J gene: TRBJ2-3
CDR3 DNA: TGTGCCAGCAGTCCCTCGTGGCCCGGGCCGACAGATACGCAGTATTTT
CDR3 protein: CASSPSWPGPTDTQYF

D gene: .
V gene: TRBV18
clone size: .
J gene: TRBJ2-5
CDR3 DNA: TGTGCCAGCTCACCAAACGCCCAACGGCAGGGAGAGACCCAGTACTTC
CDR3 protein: CASSPNAQRQGETQYF

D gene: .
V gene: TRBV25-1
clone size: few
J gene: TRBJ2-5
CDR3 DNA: TGTGCCAGCAGTGAATCCCCAAATTGGGAGACCCAGTACTTC
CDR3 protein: CASSESPNWETQYF

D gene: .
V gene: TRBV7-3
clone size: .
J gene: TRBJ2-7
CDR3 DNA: TGTGCCAGCAGCTTAAACGGCGGGACGGGCTACGAGCAGTACTTC
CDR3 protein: CASSLNGGTGYEQYF

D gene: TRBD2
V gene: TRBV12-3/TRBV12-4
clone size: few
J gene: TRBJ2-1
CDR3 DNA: TGTGCCAGCAGTTTCTGGACTAGTATCCATGAGCAGTTCTTC
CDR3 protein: CASSFWTSIHEQFF